This is a list of T cell receptor beta chains from one sample in a study of CD8 T cells in Susac syndrome. TCRdb reanalysed the immunoSEQ multiplex PCR reads using MiXCR and keeps one entry per CDR3 protein. In the table there are around 130,000 distinct CDR3 sequences, approximately 95% of which are singletons. Sequencing was done on a sample of CD4+ T cells from PBMCs. The receptors were gathered from a human donor with multiple sclerosis. CDR3s include the opening cysteine and the closing phenylalanine or tryptophan. The order of the fields is clone size, D gene, V gene, J gene, CDR3 DNA, CDR3 protein. A D gene is named only where the DNA matches it firmly. Not all rows give a size; the values are once, few, many and, for expanded clones, a class.

>-|TRBD2|TRBV29-1|TRBJ2-7
TGCAGCGTTGAAGAGGAACTAGCGGGGACCTACGAGCAGTACTTC
CSVEEELAGTYEQYF
>-|-|TRBV7-9|TRBJ1-3
TGTGCCAGCAGCCTTACAGGGAGCTCTGGAAACACCATATATTTT
CASSLTGSSGNTIYF
>-|-|TRBV2|TRBJ2-4
TGTGCCAGCAGTGAAGGACAGGTTCTAGCCAAAAACATTCAGTACTTC
CASSEGQVLAKNIQYF
>-|-|TRBV6-5|TRBJ2-7
TGTGCCAGCAGTTCCCCACTGGGTAGGAGCTACGAGCAGTACTTC
CASSSPLGRSYEQYF
>-|TRBD2|TRBV15|TRBJ2-3
TGTGCCACTGCCCGAGGGGCGGGGGGCCGCACAGATACGCAGTATTTT
CATARGAGGRTDTQYF
>-|TRBD1|TRBV7-2|TRBJ1-4
TGTGCCAGCAGCTTAGGTCCAGGGGGTGAAAAACTGTTTTTT
CASSLGPGGEKLFF
>-|-|TRBV5-1|TRBJ2-5
TGCGCCAGCAGCAATACTAGCCCGCCAGAGACCCAGTACTTC
CASSNTSPPETQYF
>once|-|TRBV7-9|TRBJ1-5
TGTGCCAGCAGCTTATCGTCCCATCGCAATCAGCCCCAGCATTTT
CASSLSSHRNQPQHF
>-|-|TRBV12-3/TRBV12-4|TRBJ1-1
-
CASSSSQGLGTEAFF
>-|TRBD1|TRBV4-1|TRBJ2-5
TGCGCCAGCAGCCAATTACAGGGGCCCCAAGAGACCCAGTACTTC
CASSQLQGPQETQYF
>-|TRBD2|TRBV9|TRBJ2-2
TGTGCCAGCAGCCCCCTGGGACTAGCGGGAGGGATCGGGGAGCTGTTTTTT
CASSPLGLAGGIGELFF
>-|TRBD1|TRBV7-8|TRBJ1-5
TGTGCCAGCAGCTTAGGGACAGGGCGCAATCAGCCCCAGCATTTT
CASSLGTGRNQPQHF
>-|-|TRBV3-1|TRBJ1-1
TGTGCCAGCAGCCAAGTAAGGGGGGGCCGGACTGAAGCTTTCTTT
CASSQVRGGRTEAFF
>-|-|TRBV4-1|TRBJ2-1
TGCGCCAGCAGCCAAGAAGGCGTTTACAATGAGCAGTTCTTC
CASSQEGVYNEQFF
>-|-|TRBV24-1|TRBJ2-1
TGTGCCACCAGTGATTGGGGGGGCGGAGCCTACAATGAGCAGTTCTTC
CATSDWGGGAYNEQFF
>-|TRBD1|TRBV6-4|TRBJ1-5
TGTGCCAGCAGCTGGGGACAGATACACAATCAGCCCCAGCATTTT
CASSWGQIHNQPQHF
>-|-|TRBV3-1|TRBJ1-1
TGTGCCAGCAGCCAGATCTTGGGGGCTGAAGCTTTCTTT
CASSQILGAEAFF
>-|-|TRBV25-1|TRBJ2-7
TGTGCCAGCAGTTCCGTCTCCTACGAGCAGTACTTC
CASSSVSYEQYF
>-|TRBD1|TRBV12-5|TRBJ1-2
TGTGCTAGTGGCCCCGAGGACAGGGGTTATGGCTACACCTTC
CASGPEDRGYGYTF
>-|-|TRBV5-1|TRBJ1-1
TGCGCCAGCAGCTTGGGCAGCTTAGGGGACACTGAAGCTTTCTTT
CASSLGSLGDTEAFF